The clone carrying this TCR beta chain was seen a handful of times. Germline CDR1 and CDR2: MNHEY and SMNVEV (reference sequence). The CDR3 length is 15 residues. V shed 5 bases and J shed 6 bases, with 17 bases lying between them. TCRdb analysed the RT-PCR reads with MiXCR anew, one entry per CDR3 protein. The sample has about 680,000 distinct CDR3 sequences, 12% to 15% seen once; the top ten hold 3.6%. The sample taken for sequencing was memory CD4+ T cells from blood. This TCR was recovered from a female donor in good health, serving as a healthy control. The chain is built from TRBV27 and TRBJ2-1, with D unclear. CDR3 nucleotide sequence: TGTGCCAGCAGTCCTAGGGCCCCTCGTACCAATGAGCAGTTCTTC. Residues: CASSPRAPRTNEQFF.